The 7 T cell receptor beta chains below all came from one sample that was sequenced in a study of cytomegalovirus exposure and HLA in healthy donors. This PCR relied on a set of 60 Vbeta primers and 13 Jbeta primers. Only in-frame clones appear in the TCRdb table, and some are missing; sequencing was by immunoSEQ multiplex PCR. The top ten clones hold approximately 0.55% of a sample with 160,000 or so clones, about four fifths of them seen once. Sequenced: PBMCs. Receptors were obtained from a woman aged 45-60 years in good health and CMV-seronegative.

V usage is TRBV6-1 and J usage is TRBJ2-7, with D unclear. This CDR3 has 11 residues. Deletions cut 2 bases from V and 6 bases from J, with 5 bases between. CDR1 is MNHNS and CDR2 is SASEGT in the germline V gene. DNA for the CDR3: TGTGCCAGCAGTGAATCAGGCGAGCAGTACTTC. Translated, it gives CASSESGEQYF.

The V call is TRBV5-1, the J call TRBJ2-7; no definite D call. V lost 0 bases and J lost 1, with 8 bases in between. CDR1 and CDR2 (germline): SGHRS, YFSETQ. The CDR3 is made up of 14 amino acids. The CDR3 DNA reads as TGCGCCAGCAGCTTGGCACACGGGTCCTACGAGCAGTACTTC. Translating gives CASSLAHGSYEQYF.

The chain's CDR3 is CASSLTTGVNYGYTF. The CDR3 DNA is TGCGCCAGCAGCTTGACCACAGGGGTAAACTATGGCTACACCTTC. This chain joins TRBV5-1 and TRBJ1-2; 7 bases are shared with TRBD1. The junction had 5 bases not matched to a gene; V was cut back by 1 base and J by 2 bases. The CDR3 contains 15 residues. The germline gives CDR1 SGHRS, CDR2 YFSETQ.

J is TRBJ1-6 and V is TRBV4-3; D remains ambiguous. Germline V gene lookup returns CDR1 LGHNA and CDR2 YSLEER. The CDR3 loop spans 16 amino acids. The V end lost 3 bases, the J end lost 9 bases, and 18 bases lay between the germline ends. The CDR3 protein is CASSQGPGLEGSPLHF. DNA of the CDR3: TGCGCCAGCAGCCAGGGTCCGGGTCTGGAGGGTTCACCCCTCCACTTT.

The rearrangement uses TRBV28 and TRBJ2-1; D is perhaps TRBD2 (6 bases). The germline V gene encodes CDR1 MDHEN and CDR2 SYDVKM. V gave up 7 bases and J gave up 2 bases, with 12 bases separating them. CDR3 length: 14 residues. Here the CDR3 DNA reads TGTGCCAGCATCGTTAGCGGAGCCTACAATGAGCAGTTCTTC. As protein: CASIVSGAYNEQFF.

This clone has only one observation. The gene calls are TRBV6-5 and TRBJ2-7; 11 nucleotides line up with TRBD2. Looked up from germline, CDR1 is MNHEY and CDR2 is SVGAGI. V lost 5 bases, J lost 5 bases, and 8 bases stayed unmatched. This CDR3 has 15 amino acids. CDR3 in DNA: TGTGCCAGCAGTCAGATAGCGGGAGGGGGCAACGAGCAGTACTTC. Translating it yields CASSQIAGGGNEQYF.

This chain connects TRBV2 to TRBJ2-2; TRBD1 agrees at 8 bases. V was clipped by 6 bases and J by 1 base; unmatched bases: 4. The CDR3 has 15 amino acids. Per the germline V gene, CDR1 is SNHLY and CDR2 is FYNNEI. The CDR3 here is CASRAGTGNTGELFF. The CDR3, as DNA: TGTGCCAGCAGGGCCGGGACAGGGAACACCGGGGAGCTGTTTTTT.